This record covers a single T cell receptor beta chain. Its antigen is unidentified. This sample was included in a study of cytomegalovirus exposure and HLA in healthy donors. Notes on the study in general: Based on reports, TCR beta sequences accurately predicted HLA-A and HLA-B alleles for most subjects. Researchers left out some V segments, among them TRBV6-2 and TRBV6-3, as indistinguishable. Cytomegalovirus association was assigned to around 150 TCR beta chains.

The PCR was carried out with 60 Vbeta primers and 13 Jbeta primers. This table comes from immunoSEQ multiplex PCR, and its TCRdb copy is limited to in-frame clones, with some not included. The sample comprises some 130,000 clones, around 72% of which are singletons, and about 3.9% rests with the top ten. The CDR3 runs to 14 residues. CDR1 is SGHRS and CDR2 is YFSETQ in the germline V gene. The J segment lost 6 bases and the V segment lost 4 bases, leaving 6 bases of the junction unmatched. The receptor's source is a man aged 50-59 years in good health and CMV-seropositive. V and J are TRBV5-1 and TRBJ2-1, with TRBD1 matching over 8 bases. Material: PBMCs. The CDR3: CASSQDRVGNEQFF. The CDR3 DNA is TGCGCCAGCAGCCAGGACAGGGTTGGCAATGAGCAGTTCTTC.